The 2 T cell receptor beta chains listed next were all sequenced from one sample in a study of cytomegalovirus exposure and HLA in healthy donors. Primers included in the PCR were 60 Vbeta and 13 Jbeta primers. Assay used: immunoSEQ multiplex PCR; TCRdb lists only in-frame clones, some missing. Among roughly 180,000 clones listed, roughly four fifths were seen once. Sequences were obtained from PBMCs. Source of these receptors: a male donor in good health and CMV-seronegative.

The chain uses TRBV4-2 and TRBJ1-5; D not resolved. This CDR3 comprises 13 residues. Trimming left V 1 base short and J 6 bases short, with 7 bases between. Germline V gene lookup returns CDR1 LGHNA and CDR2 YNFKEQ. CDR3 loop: CASSQVPGQPQHF. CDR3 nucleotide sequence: TGTGCCAGCAGCCAAGTACCCGGTCAGCCCCAGCATTTT.

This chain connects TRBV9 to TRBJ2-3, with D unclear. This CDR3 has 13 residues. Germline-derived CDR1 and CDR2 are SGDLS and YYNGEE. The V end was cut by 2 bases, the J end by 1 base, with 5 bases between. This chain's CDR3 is CASSVQGTDTQYF. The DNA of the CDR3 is TGTGCCAGCAGCGTTCAGGGCACAGATACGCAGTATTTT.